This TCR beta chain was captured in a study of blood T cells in healthy people across ages. This clonotype appeared a few times. Its specificity is unknown. The use of a sample-barcoded 5' primer and a J-beta primer mix characterized a second PCR of roughly 6 to 12 cycles. TCRdb recomputed calls from the 5' RACE reads with MiXCR, one row per CDR3 protein. Seen here are roughly 1.9 million distinct CDR3 sequences, 35% to 50% observed once, and the top ten hold 20% to 25%. Germline V gene data show CDR1 as DFQATT and CDR2 as SNEGSKA (reference sequence). The CDR3 length is 13 residues. Trimming pared 6 bases from V and 8 bases from J, leaving 14 bases between. Study conclusions and caveats: Possibly confounding the expanded clonotype changes was the fact that donor CMV status was unknown. When set beside aged donors, long-lived donors presented more naive CD4+ cells and higher diversity.

The receptor was derived from a human donor in good health. Source material: blood. This chain uses TRBV20-1 with TRBJ1-6; no clear D. The CDR3 DNA follows: TGCAGTGCCCCTGATAATAGCGATTCACCCCTCCACTTT. This translates into CSAPDNSDSPLHF.